This passage covers 17 T cell receptor beta chains from one sample sequenced in a study of Ad26.COV2.S vaccination and SARS-CoV-2 variants. As for treatment: roughly 20 received Ad26.COV2.S at low or high dose, single or two shots; roughly five received placebo; per-sample allocation not given. Specimen acquisition occurred on day 63 following the initial vaccine or placebo injection. Only in-frame clones appear in the TCRdb table, and some are missing; sequencing was by immunoSEQ multiplex PCR. The sample has 300,000 to 400,000 clones; around 89% are singletons. This specimen consisted of peripheral blood, obtained in a trial of Ad26.COV2.S vaccine versus placebo. These receptors all stem from a person aged 18-60 years who received the Ad26.COV2.S COVID-19 vaccine or a placebo.

This clone was seen a few times. The rearrangement links TRBV20-1 to TRBJ1-5, with 9 nucleotides matching TRBD1. Germline assignment: CDR1 DFQATT and CDR2 SNEGSKA (reference sequence). CDR3 length: 15 amino acids. The V gene end was trimmed by 3 bases and the J gene end by 3 bases; junction bases not matched to a gene: 6. The CDR3 loop reads CSASDGQGYNQPQHF. The CDR3 bases are TGCAGTGCTAGTGACGGACAGGGGTACAATCAGCCCCAGCATTTT.

V is TRBV11-1 and J is TRBJ2-5; 9 bases map to TRBD1. Trimming at V came to 5 bases and at J to 3 bases, leaving 10 bases not matched to a gene. There are 16 residues in the CDR3. CDR1 and CDR2 from the germline V gene are SGHAT and FQDESV (reference sequence). The CDR3 sequence: CASSPRTGDGEETQYF. CDR3 nucleotides: TGTGCCAGCAGCCCCAGGACAGGGGATGGTGAAGAGACCCAGTACTTC.

This clone has just a few counts. This specimen includes other DNA sequences encoding the same CDR3. V gene TRBV7-9 combines with J gene TRBJ1-5; 7 bases fit TRBD1. Germline CDR1 and CDR2: SEHNR and FQNEAQ (reference sequence). The CDR3 has 14 residues. V dropped 5 bases and J dropped 2; count of bases not matched to a gene: 3. The CDR3 DNA follows: TGTGCCAGCAGCACCGGGACAGGCAATCAGCCCCAGCATTTT. It is translated as CASSTGTGNQPQHF.

The V and J genes are TRBV6-6 and TRBJ1-5, with 9 bases fitting TRBD1. With V trimmed by 3 bases and J by 3 bases, 6 bases remained unmatched. CDR3 length equals 16 residues. CDR1 and CDR2 (germline): MNHNY, SVGAGI (reference sequence). The CDR3 reads CASSYPGQGSNQPQHF. In DNA, the CDR3 is TGTGCCAGCAGTTATCCGGGACAGGGATCCAATCAGCCCCAGCATTTT.

V usage is TRBV5-1 and J usage is TRBJ2-3, with 12 nucleotides matching TRBD2. This CDR3 region has 15 residues. Germline trimming cut 3 bases from V and 6 bases from J; bases unmatched to any gene: 5. CDR1 and CDR2 (germline): SGHRS, YFSETQ. The CDR3 DNA sequence: TGCGCCAGCAGCTGGCGACTAGCGGGAGAGGATACGCAGTATTTT. As protein: CASSWRLAGEDTQYF.

This chain joins TRBV28 and TRBJ1-1; D is unresolved. Germline V gives CDR1 MDHEN, CDR2 SYDVKM. The CDR3 contains 16 residues. The V end lost 5 bases, the J end lost 3 bases, and 19 bases lay between the germline ends. The CDR3 protein is CASSPPELRVDTEAFF. Written as DNA, the CDR3 is TGTGCCAGCAGTCCACCTGAGTTGAGGGTGGACACTGAAGCTTTCTTT.

This chain connects TRBV6-6 to TRBJ2-1; TRBD2 agrees at 8 bases. The CDR3 loop spans 14 amino acids. The V gene end was trimmed by 6 bases and the J gene end by 10 bases; junction bases not matched to a gene: 11. CDR1 is MNHNY and CDR2 is SVGAGI in the germline V gene (reference sequence). The CDR3: CASRTSDRRREQFF. The CDR3 nucleotides read TGTGCCAGCAGGACTAGCGATCGGAGGCGGGAGCAGTTCTTC.

This chain joins TRBV10-3 and TRBJ2-3; D is possibly TRBD1 (7 bases). The CDR3 spans 14 residues. Germline values: CDR1 ENHRY, CDR2 SYGVKD. With 9 bases removed from V and 0 bases from J, the gap between germline ends came to 13 bases. In DNA form, the CDR3 reads TGTGCCATTCGGCGGGACAGCAGCACAGATACGCAGTATTTT. Encoded protein: CAIRRDSSTDTQYF.

The chain carries TRBV23-1 and TRBJ2-7; 7 nucleotides agree with TRBD2. TRBV23-1 is sorted into the ORF group, with uncertain function. V lost 0 bases to trimming and J lost 3 bases; unmatched junction nucleotides: 17. The CDR3 loop spans 19 amino acids. CDR3 protein: CASSQSPDVGGIMFYEQYF. CDR3 in DNA: TGCGCCAGCAGTCAATCGCCCGACGTGGGGGGGATTATGTTCTACGAGCAGTACTTC.

This chain links TRBV7-3 with TRBJ1-2; tentatively, D is TRBD1 (6 bases). The CDR3 is 14 residues long. Per the germline V gene, CDR1 is SGHTA and CDR2 is FQGTGA. Between the trimmed V and J ends, which lost 2 bases and 4 bases, there was a span of 11 bases. This chain's CDR3 is CASSLQPTGYGYTF. DNA of the CDR3: TGTGCCAGCAGCTTACAACCGACAGGCTATGGCTACACCTTC.

The rearrangement links TRBV7-8 to TRBJ1-6; D is unclear. V lost 0 bases and J 7 bases, leaving 4 bases between the germline ends. CDR1 is SGHVS and CDR2 is FQNEAQ in the germline V gene. The CDR3 is made up of 13 amino acids. For the CDR3, the DNA is TGTGCCAGCAGCTTAGCGGGAAATTCACCCCTCCACTTT. Translating gives CASSLAGNSPLHF.

This clone was observed a single time. The gene calls are TRBV5-1 and TRBJ1-4, with TRBD1 matching over 8 bases. The junction had 9 bases not matched to a gene; V was cut back by 4 bases and J by 7 bases. The CDR3 covers 15 residues. Germline V gene sequence: CDR1 SGHRS, CDR2 YFSETQ. The CDR3 here is CASSRRQGSSEKLFF. CDR3 nucleotides: TGCGCCAGCAGCCGTAGACAGGGGTCGAGTGAAAAACTGTTTTTT.

For the CDR3, the DNA is TGCGCCAGCAGCCAAGTACCGGGAAACACCATATATTTT. It is translated as CASSQVPGNTIYF. The V and J genes are TRBV4-3 and TRBJ1-3; D remains ambiguous. CDR3 length: 13 residues. Germline CDR1 and CDR2: LGHNA and YSLEER. The ends were cut back, 1 base at V and 4 bases at J, with 5 bases in the middle.

This clone showed up just once. V is TRBV5-6 and J is TRBJ1-5; 8 bases match TRBD1. J was trimmed by 0 bases and V by 4 bases; bases with no gene match: 9. The CDR3 loop spans 17 amino acids. The germline V gene has CDR1 SGHDT and CDR2 YYEEEE. The CDR3 here is CASSLYTGGYSNQPQHF. CDR3 coding DNA: TGTGCCAGCAGCCTATACACAGGGGGTTATAGCAATCAGCCCCAGCATTTT.

The chain carries TRBV4-3 and TRBJ2-7, with 9 nucleotides matching TRBD1. Germline CDR1 is LGHNA and CDR2 is YSLEER. The CDR3 runs 14 residues. V shed 5 bases, J shed 4 bases, and the junction held 6 bases outside the gene matches. CDR3 sequence: CASSAGTGSYEQYF. The CDR3 nucleotides read TGCGCCAGCAGCGCCGGGACAGGGTCTTACGAGCAGTACTTC.

This clone has just one count. The CDR3 DNA is TGTGCCAGCAGTATTTTGAGATCGAACACTGAAGCTTTCTTT. Amino acids: CASSILRSNTEAFF. The chain is built from TRBV11-2 and TRBJ1-1, with D hard to call. The ends were cut back, 6 bases at V and 1 base at J, with 12 bases in the middle. The germline V gene encodes CDR1 SGHAT and CDR2 FQNNGV. The CDR3 length is 14 residues. Complete variable domain (other parts from reference TRBV11-2 and TRBJ1-1): EAGVAQSPRYKIIEKRQSVAFWCNPISGHATLYWYQQILGQGPKLLIQFQNNGVVDDSQLPKDRFSAERLKGVDSTLKIQPAKLEDSAVYLCASSILRSNTEAFFGQGTRLTVV.

The chain employs TRBV28 and TRBJ2-5; weak D call: TRBD2 (7 bases). Deletions cut 6 bases from V and 8 bases from J, with 28 bases between. There are 17 residues in the CDR3. The germline gives CDR1 MDHEN, CDR2 SYDVKM. The CDR3 nucleotides read TGTGCCAGCAGGACCCAAGAGGGGGACTACCCCCGAGTTACCCAGTACTTC. Its protein product is CASRTQEGDYPRVTQYF.